These 10 T cell receptor beta chains were sequenced from one sample in a study of blood T cell repertoires in COVID-19. Method: immunoSEQ multiplex PCR; TCRdb's copy keeps in-frame clones and lacks some. The sample comprises a few hundred thousand clones, 80% to 95% of which are singletons, and 0.55% to 0.75% rests with the top ten. Material: PBMCs or T cells enriched from blood (not recorded which). These TCRs come from a man aged 18 to 29 who had recovered from COVID-19.

This clone was counted a few times. The V call is TRBV9, the J call TRBJ1-5; 10 nucleotides agree with TRBD1. V lost 4 bases and J lost 5; bases outside the gene matches: 6. The length of the CDR3 is 15 residues. Per germline, CDR1 SGDLS and CDR2 YYNGEE. The DNA of the CDR3 is TGTGCCAGCAGCCCAGGGACAGGGGTCGATCAGCCCCAGCATTTT. Protein sequence: CASSPGTGVDQPQHF. The full variable domain, its missing parts supplied by reference TRBV9 and TRBJ1-5, is DSGVTQTPKHLITATGQRVTLRCSPRSGDLSVYWYQQSLDQGLQFLIQYYNGEERAKGNILERFSAQQFPDLHSELNLSSLELGDSALYFCASSPGTGVDQPQHFGDGTRLSIL.

Worth noting for this clone: The identical CDR3 is also encoded by other nucleotide sequences in the sample. The J gene is TRBJ1-5, the V gene TRBV3-1 (or the pseudogene TRBV3-2); unclear D gene. This CDR3 is 12 amino acids long. Germline V gives CDR1 LGHDT, CDR2 YNNKEL (reference sequence). Trimming left V 1 base short and J 7 bases short, with 5 bases between. CDR3 protein: CASSQGGQPQHF. In DNA, the CDR3 is TGTGCCAGCAGCCAAGGAGGGCAGCCCCAGCATTTT.

The count of this clone is one. V gene TRBV30 combines with J gene TRBJ1-2, with D maybe TRBD1 (5 bases). Germline V gene lookup returns CDR1 GTSNPN and CDR2 SVGIG (reference sequence). Trimming removed 4 bases from V and 0 bases from J, with 12 bases in between. This CDR3 comprises 14 residues. CDR3 region: CAWKNTGPNYGYTF. As DNA, the CDR3 is TGTGCCTGGAAAAACACAGGCCCTAACTATGGCTACACCTTC.

CDR3 residues: CASSERGSAAQQFF. In nucleotides, the CDR3 is TGTGCCAGCAGTGAAAGGGGCTCCGCCGCTCAGCAGTTCTTC. The rearrangement uses TRBV2 and TRBJ2-1, with a weak D call TRBD1 (5 bases). Germline lookup yields CDR1 SNHLY and CDR2 FYNNEI. Trimming removed 2 bases at V and 11 bases at J, with 16 bases between. The CDR3 consists of 14 residues.

This chain links TRBV5-1 with TRBJ2-1; TRBD2 agrees at 7 bases. Germline V gene data show CDR1 as SGHRS and CDR2 as YFSETQ. The CDR3 extends over 13 amino acids. Germline trimming cut 4 bases from V and 8 bases from J; bases unmatched to any gene: 6. CDR3 amino acids: CASSLGTKDEQFF. The CDR3 nucleotides are TGCGCCAGCAGCCTGGGGACTAAGGATGAGCAGTTCTTC. Variable domain in full (rest from reference TRBV5-1 and TRBJ2-1): KAGVTQTPRYLIKTRGQQVTLSCSPISGHRSVSWYQQTPGQGLQFLFEYFSETQRNKGNFPGRFSGRQFSNSRSEMNVSTLELGDSALYLCASSLGTKDEQFFGPGTRLTVL.

The chain uses TRBV19 and TRBJ1-2; 7 nucleotides agree with TRBD1. With V trimmed by 4 bases and J by 6 bases, 14 bases remained unmatched. Germline CDR1 LNHDA, CDR2 SQIVND (reference sequence). The CDR3 covers 16 residues. The CDR3, as DNA: TGTGCCAGTAGTAAAAAAGCCGGGACAGTCAAGGATGGCTACACCTTC. Translated, it gives CASSKKAGTVKDGYTF. Complete variable domain (other parts from reference TRBV19 and TRBJ1-2): DGGITQSPKYLFRKEGQNVTLSCEQNLNHDAMYWYRQDPGQGLRLIYYSQIVNDFQKGDIAEGYSVSREKKESFPLTVTSAQKNPTAFYLCASSKKAGTVKDGYTFGSGTRLTVV.

The chain combines TRBV9 with TRBJ2-7; no clear D gene. Trimming cost V 2 bases and J 3 bases, with 9 bases left between them. Looked up from germline, CDR1 is SGDLS and CDR2 is YYNGEE. CDR3 length equals 13 residues. CDR3 nucleotide sequence: TGTGCCAGCAGCGTCAGACCAGGCTACGAGCAGTACTTC. The encoded protein is CASSVRPGYEQYF.

The chain links TRBV11-2 to TRBJ1-6, with D perhaps matching TRBD1 (6 bases). The V end was cut by 7 bases, the J end by 9 bases, with 13 bases between. The CDR3 loop spans 13 amino acids. The germline V gene has CDR1 SGHAT and CDR2 FQNNGV. CDR3 sequence (DNA): TGTGCCAGCACTGAAACAGGGATTTCACCCCTCCACTTT. Translation gives CASTETGISPLHF.

This clone was found once. CDR3 region: CSVEDLGQTGGYTF. The CDR3 bases are TGCAGCGTTGAAGATCTTGGACAGACGGGTGGCTACACCTTC. This rearrangement joins TRBV29-1 to TRBJ1-2; possibly TRBD1 for D (6 bases). CDR3 length: 14 amino acids. Deletions cut 0 bases from V and 7 bases from J, with 15 bases between. Looked up from germline, CDR1 is SQVTM and CDR2 is ANQGSEA.

The rearrangement links TRBV30 to TRBJ2-3; TRBD1 aligns across 7 bases. This CDR3 has 13 amino acids. With 2 bases clipped from V and 4 bases from J, the junction kept 3 bases outside the gene matches. The germline V gene encodes CDR1 GTSNPN and CDR2 SVGIG (reference sequence). The DNA of the CDR3 is TGTGCCTGGAGTCGGCAGGGGGCAGATACGCAGTATTTT. Translation gives CAWSRQGADTQYF.